The 6 T cell receptor beta chains in this list originate from one sample, sequenced in a study of blood T cell repertoires in COVID-19 (dated by TCRdb to about 2020). The receptor library was made with the immunoSEQ multiplex PCR assay. TCRdb retrieved this table from immuneACCESS and kept in-frame rearrangements only. Not all clones are present; in checked studies, unresolved V genes account for under half, and no reason is known for the remainder. This sample holds around 260,000 clones; approximately 88% were observed only once. The ten largest account for around 0.7% of the sample. The sample consisted of peripheral blood. Source of these receptors: a human donor in a cohort sampled during active COVID-19.

The gene calls are TRBV6-1 and TRBJ1-6, with D perhaps TRBD1 (6 bases). Germline loops: CDR1 MNHNS, CDR2 SASEGT. The CDR3 loop spans 14 amino acids. Trimming stripped 2 bases from V and 8 bases from J, with 10 bases between. As DNA, the CDR3 is TGTGCCAGCAGTGAATCAAGGGGGTATTCACCCCTCCACTTT. The encoded protein is CASSESRGYSPLHF.

V and J are TRBV6-5 and TRBJ1-1; D call uncertain. This CDR3 is 15 amino acids long. Germline CDR1 MNHEY, CDR2 SVGAGI. Trimming cost V 0 bases and J 5 bases, with 13 bases left between them. CDR3 in amino acids: CASSYSAGAGTEAFF. The CDR3 bases are TGTGCCAGCAGTTACTCGGCCGGAGCCGGGACTGAAGCTTTCTTT.

This clone was found once. V gene TRBV27 combines with J gene TRBJ2-7; the match to TRBD1 covers 7 bases. Looked up from germline, CDR1 is MNHEY and CDR2 is SMNVEV (reference sequence). V dropped 7 bases and J dropped 6; count of bases not matched to a gene: 15. CDR3 size: 15 residues. The CDR3, as DNA: TGTGCCAGCACTGCAGGGGGAAATATTGCGAGCGAGCAGTACTTC. Amino acids: CASTAGGNIASEQYF.

V usage is TRBV3-1 (or the pseudogene TRBV3-2) and J usage is TRBJ1-2; D is unresolved. Trimming removed 1 base at V and 4 bases at J, with 10 bases between. Looked up from germline, CDR1 is LGHDT and CDR2 is YNNKEL (reference sequence). This CDR3 contains 14 residues. CDR3 protein: CASSQVLAIYGYTF. DNA for the CDR3: TGTGCCAGCAGCCAAGTCCTAGCCATCTATGGCTACACCTTC.

V gene TRBV5-4 combines with J gene TRBJ1-4; D not resolved. The CDR3 length is 15 residues. CDR1 is SGHNT, CDR2 YYREEE, per germline (reference sequence). V was shortened by 2 bases and J by 4 bases, with 12 bases between the two germline ends. CDR3 residues: CASSFSGSLNEKLFF. The CDR3 bases are TGTGCCAGCAGCTTTTCGGGTTCCCTTAATGAAAAACTGTTTTTT.

This chain joins TRBV29-1 and TRBJ2-5; 7 bases align to TRBD2. CDR1 and CDR2 from the germline V gene are SQVTM and ANQGSEA. The CDR3 is 12 residues long. V gave up 4 bases and J gave up 5 bases; unmatched junction bases: 4. The CDR3 sequence: CSVGREGETQYF. CDR3 coding DNA: TGCAGCGTTGGGAGGGAGGGGGAGACCCAGTACTTC.